A single sample is the source of the 14 T cell receptor beta chains below, sequenced in a study of T cell repertoires in cytomegalovirus infection. TCRdb fed the reads into MiXCR, producing one record per CDR3 protein. The data contain some 320,000 distinct CDR3 sequences, over 7.5% of them singletons. The sample consisted of PBMCs. Receptor source: a human donor in good health (CMV status not recorded). Some clones in this sample may be carry-over from other donors' samples.

The rearrangement uses TRBV5-5 and TRBJ2-5, with 9 bases that match TRBD2. The V and J ends lost 2 bases and 2 bases, in that order; junction bases with no gene match: 4. The germline gives CDR1 SGHKS, CDR2 YYEKEE (reference sequence). The CDR3 is made up of 15 amino acids. Here the CDR3 reads CASSFGGGEQETQYF. The CDR3 region has the DNA TGTGCCAGCAGCTTTGGCGGGGGGGAACAAGAGACCCAGTACTTC. The whole variable domain, remainder taken from reference TRBV5-5 and TRBJ2-5, is DAGVTQSPTHLIKTRGQQVTLRCSPISGHKSVSWYQQVLGQGPQFIFQYYEKEERGRGNFPDRFSARQFPNYSSELNVNALLLGDSALYLCASSFGGGEQETQYFGPGTRLLVL.

This clonotype was observed many times. The CDR3 reads CASTRGQGLYGYTF. As DNA, the CDR3 is TGTGCCAGCACTCGGGGACAGGGATTATATGGCTACACCTTC. The V call is TRBV28, the J call TRBJ1-2; the match to TRBD1 covers 9 bases. CDR3 length: 14 residues. Germline trimming cut 7 bases from V and 5 bases from J; bases unmatched to any gene: 8. Germline V gene lookup returns CDR1 MDHEN and CDR2 SYDVKM.

This clonotype was picked up many times. This chain joins TRBV7-2 and TRBJ2-5; TRBD1 or TRBD2 may be the D gene (6 bases each). The CDR3 extends over 14 amino acids. Germline V gives CDR1 SGHTA, CDR2 FQGNSA. The germline V and J ends were trimmed by 5 bases and 5 bases, with 15 bases remaining between them. The CDR3 is CASSLGGWGETQYF. CDR3 DNA sequence: TGTGCCAGCAGCCTAGGGGGGTGGGGGGAGACCCAGTACTTC.

The chain is built from TRBV7-9 and TRBJ2-1; 10 bases agree with TRBD2. J lost 6 bases, V lost 7 bases, and 15 bases had no gene match. Germline V gives CDR1 SEHNR, CDR2 FQNEAQ (reference sequence). This CDR3 has 17 residues. Here the CDR3 reads CASTPYGGLAEFNEQFF. The CDR3 region has the DNA TGTGCCAGCACCCCTTACGGCGGACTAGCGGAATTCAATGAGCAGTTCTTC.

This clonotype occurred many times. The V call is TRBV7-2, the J call TRBJ2-5; 8 bases are shared with TRBD1. The CDR3 is 15 amino acids. Germline CDR1 and CDR2: SGHTA and FQGNSA. V lost 0 bases to trimming and J lost 5 bases; unmatched junction nucleotides: 5. CDR3 nucleotide sequence: TGTGCCAGCAGCTTAGCGGACAGGGTGATGGAGACCCAGTACTTC. Its protein is CASSLADRVMETQYF.

This chain connects TRBV10-3 to TRBJ2-7; TRBD1 matches 8 bases. Germline-derived CDR1 and CDR2 are ENHRY and SYGVKD. The CDR3 consists of 13 residues. The V segment lost 2 bases and the J segment 4 bases; nucleotides outside the gene matches: 1. The CDR3 protein is CAISERTGYEQYF. The DNA of the CDR3 is TGTGCCATCAGTGAGAGGACAGGGTACGAGCAGTACTTC.

The V and J genes are TRBV24-1 and TRBJ2-1; 13 nucleotides line up with TRBD2. Trimming at V came to 3 bases and at J to 9 bases, leaving 7 bases not matched to a gene. The germline V gene has CDR1 KGHDR and CDR2 SFDVKD. The CDR3 runs 16 residues. The DNA of the CDR3 is TGTGCCACCAGTGATCCCGGACTAGCGGGAGTTGGTGAGCAGTTCTTC. Protein: CATSDPGLAGVGEQFF.

This clonotype was observed at least ten times. This sequence joins TRBV7-8 and TRBJ2-3; 13 nucleotides line up with TRBD2. Germline V gene data show CDR1 as SGHVS and CDR2 as FQNEAQ. CDR3 size: 17 residues. Unmatched junction bases numbered 10, after V lost 5 bases and J lost 5 bases. The CDR3 loop reads CASSPRTSGGYRDTQYF. The CDR3 coding sequence is TGTGCCAGCAGCCCGAGGACTAGCGGGGGCTATCGAGATACGCAGTATTTT. Together with reference TRBV7-8 and TRBJ2-3, the CDR3 gives the full variable domain: GAGVSQSPRYKVAKRGQDVALRCDPISGHVSLFWYQQALGQGPEFLTYFQNEAQLDKSGLPSDRFFAERPEGSVSTLKIQRTQQEDSAVYLCASSPRTSGGYRDTQYFGPGTRLTVL.

This clonotype was observed at least ten times. The V and J genes are TRBV7-9 and TRBJ2-2; TRBD1 is a possible D gene (6 bases). The V gene's germline CDR1 is SEHNR and CDR2 FQNEAQ (reference sequence). V was cut by 5 bases and J by 0 bases, with 13 bases left in between. The CDR3 spans 16 residues. CDR3 bases: TGTGCCAGCAGCCGGCAGGGGCAAACGAACACCGGGGAGCTGTTTTTT. This translates into CASSRQGQTNTGELFF.

The gene calls are TRBV7-9 and TRBJ2-7; D unresolved. Germline V gene lookup returns CDR1 SEHNR and CDR2 FQNEAQ (reference sequence). There are 12 residues in the CDR3. The V end was cut by 3 bases, the J end by 4 bases, with 7 bases between. CDR3 coding DNA: TGTGCCAGCAGCTTTGGGCCGTACGAGCAGTACTTC. Its translation: CASSFGPYEQYF. Full variable domain (outside the CDR3, taken from reference TRBV7-9 and TRBJ2-7): DTGVSQNPRHKITKRGQNVTFRCDPISEHNRLYWYRQTLGQGPEFLTYFQNEAQLEKSRLLSDRFSAERPKGSFSTLEIQRTEQGDSAMYLCASSFGPYEQYFGPGTRLTVT.

In its sample, this clonotype was seen many times. The rearrangement joins TRBV6-1 to TRBJ2-7; 8 bases match TRBD2. After removal of 5 bases from V and 4 bases from J, the junction contained 10 bases not matched to a gene. This CDR3 is built from 15 residues. Germline V gene data show CDR1 as MNHNS and CDR2 as SASEGT. CDR3: CASSPPGTSLYEQYF. The CDR3 DNA sequence: TGTGCCAGCAGTCCACCGGGGACTAGTCTTTACGAGCAGTACTTC.

Here the CDR3 DNA reads TGTGCCAGCAGCGGACTAAGCGGGAGATCGGATACGCAGTATTTT. This encodes CASSGLSGRSDTQYF. The V call is TRBV14, the J call TRBJ2-3, with TRBD2 matching 8 bases. V lost 5 bases, J lost 6 bases, and 10 bases stayed unmatched. The germline CDR1 and CDR2 sequences are SGHDN and FVKESK. This CDR3 is built from 15 residues.

This sequence joins TRBV6-2 or TRBV6-3 and TRBJ2-2; D ambiguous. V was pared by 7 bases and J by 2 bases, with 8 bases between. Germline V lookup: CDR1 MNHEY, CDR2 SVGEGT. CDR3 length equals 13 residues. CDR3 bases: TGTGCCAGCAAGATATCAAACACCGGGGAGCTGTTTTTT. It is translated as CASKISNTGELFF.

The chain combines TRBV7-2 with TRBJ2-3; no reliable D call. V was trimmed by 0 bases and J by 0 bases, leaving 13 bases between them. The CDR3 is made up of 17 amino acids. The germline V gene has CDR1 SGHTA and CDR2 FQGNSA. CDR3 sequence (DNA): TGTGCCAGCAGCTTAGCAGGCATGAGAACTAGCACAGATACGCAGTATTTT. Its translation: CASSLAGMRTSTDTQYF.